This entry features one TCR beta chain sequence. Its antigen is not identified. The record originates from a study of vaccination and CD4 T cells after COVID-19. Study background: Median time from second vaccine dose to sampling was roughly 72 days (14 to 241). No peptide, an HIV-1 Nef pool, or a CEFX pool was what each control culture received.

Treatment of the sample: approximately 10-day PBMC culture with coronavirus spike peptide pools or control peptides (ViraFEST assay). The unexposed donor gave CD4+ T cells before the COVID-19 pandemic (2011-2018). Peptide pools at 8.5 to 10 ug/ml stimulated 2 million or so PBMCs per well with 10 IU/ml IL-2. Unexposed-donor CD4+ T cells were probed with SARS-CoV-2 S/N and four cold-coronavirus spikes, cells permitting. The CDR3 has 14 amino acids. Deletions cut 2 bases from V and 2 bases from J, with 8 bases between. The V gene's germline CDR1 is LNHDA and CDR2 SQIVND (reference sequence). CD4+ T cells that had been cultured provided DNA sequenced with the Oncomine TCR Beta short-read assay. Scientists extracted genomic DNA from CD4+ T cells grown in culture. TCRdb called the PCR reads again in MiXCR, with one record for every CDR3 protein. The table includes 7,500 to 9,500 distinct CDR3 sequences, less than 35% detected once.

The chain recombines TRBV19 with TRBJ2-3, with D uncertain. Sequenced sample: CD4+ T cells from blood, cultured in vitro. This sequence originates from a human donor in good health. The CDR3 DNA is TGTGCCAGTAGTATAACAAAGAACACAGATACGCAGTATTTT. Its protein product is CASSITKNTDTQYF.